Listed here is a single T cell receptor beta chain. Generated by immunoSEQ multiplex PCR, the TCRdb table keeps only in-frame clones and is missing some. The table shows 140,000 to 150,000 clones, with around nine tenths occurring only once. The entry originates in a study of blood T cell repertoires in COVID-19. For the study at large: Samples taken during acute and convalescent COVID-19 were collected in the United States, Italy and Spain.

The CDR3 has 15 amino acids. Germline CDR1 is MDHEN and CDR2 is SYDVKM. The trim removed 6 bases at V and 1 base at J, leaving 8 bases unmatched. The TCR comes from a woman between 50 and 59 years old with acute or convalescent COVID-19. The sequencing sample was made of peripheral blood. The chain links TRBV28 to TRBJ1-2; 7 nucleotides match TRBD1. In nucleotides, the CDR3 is TGTGCCAGCAGCTCGGGACAGTCTCTTAACTATGGCTACACCTTC. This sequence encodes CASSSGQSLNYGYTF.